These 28 T cell receptor beta chains originate from one sample sequenced in a study of beta chain features in type 1 diabetes. Since all of the isolated RNA was reverse transcribed, expressed TCRB transcripts were what got sequenced. Data came from immunoSEQ multiplex PCR; TCRdb stores just in-frame clones and leaves some out. The table lists under 450,000 clones, more than 11% of them singletons. Sequencing used naive CD4+ T cells from blood. Source of these receptors: a young man in good health.

The rearrangement links TRBV14 to TRBJ2-1, with D perhaps being TRBD1 or TRBD2 (5 bases each). The CDR3 sequence is 16 residues long. Trimming shortened V by 2 bases and J by 4 bases, and 15 bases separated the two germline ends. Germline V CDR1 and CDR2: SGHDN, FVKESK. The CDR3 loop reads CASSQLPGTDYNEQFF. The CDR3 region has the DNA TGTGCCAGCAGCCAACTCCCCGGGACGGATTACAATGAGCAGTTCTTC.

Only a few counts were recorded for this clone. The genes are TRBV27 and TRBJ1-2; D might be TRBD1 (6 bases). Trimming took 5 bases from V and 3 from J, leaving 16 bases between them. The CDR3 has 15 amino acids. Germline V gives CDR1 MNHEY, CDR2 SMNVEV (reference sequence). The CDR3: CASSPQRTDDYGYTF. CDR3 in DNA: TGTGCCAGCAGTCCCCAGAGGACAGACGACTATGGCTACACCTTC.

The chain couples TRBV9 to TRBJ2-2, with a tentative D call TRBD1 (5 bases). This CDR3 region has 14 residues. V was pared by 4 bases and J by 1 base, with 8 bases between. Germline loops: CDR1 SGDLS, CDR2 YYNGEE. CDR3 sequence (DNA): TGTGCCAGCAGCTCAGGACAGAACACCGGGGAGCTGTTTTTT. It is translated as CASSSGQNTGELFF.

The V gene is TRBV4-2, the J gene TRBJ2-4, with 7 bases lining up with TRBD2. From germline, CDR1 is LGHNA and CDR2 YNFKEQ. The CDR3 extends over 19 amino acids. V was pared by 1 base and J by 0 bases, with 12 bases of the junction left unmatched. CDR3 protein: CASSQVRSTLAIAKNIQYF. CDR3 coding DNA: TGTGCCAGCAGCCAAGTACGGTCAACACTAGCGATAGCCAAAAACATTCAGTACTTC.

The chain uses TRBV6-5 and TRBJ2-2; D may be TRBD2 (6 bases). The CDR3 sequence is 14 residues long. Germline CDR1 is MNHEY and CDR2 is SVGAGI. The V gene lost 6 bases and the J gene lost 4 bases, with 12 bases spanning the gap. CDR3 DNA sequence: TGTGCCAGCAGGCGGACTACCGCCACCGGGGAGCTGTTTTTT. Translation gives CASRRTTATGELFF.

The chain combines TRBV10-3 with TRBJ1-2; D is unclear. With 2 bases removed from V and 1 base from J, the gap between germline ends came to 5 bases. Germline-derived CDR1 and CDR2 are ENHRY and SYGVKD. This CDR3 has 13 amino acids. CDR3 coding DNA: TGTGCCATCAGTGAGAAGGGTAACTATGGCTACACCTTC. It specifies CAISEKGNYGYTF.

The chain combines TRBV7-9 with TRBJ2-5; D is perhaps TRBD1 or TRBD2 (5 bases each). Trimming removed 5 bases at V and 5 bases at J, with 12 bases between. The CDR3 is made up of 13 amino acids. Per germline, CDR1 SEHNR and CDR2 FQNEAQ (reference sequence). The CDR3 region is CASSIWDGETQYF. In nucleotides, the CDR3 is TGTGCCAGCAGCATATGGGACGGGGAGACCCAGTACTTC.

The chain carries TRBV18 and TRBJ2-3, with TRBD2 matching over 7 bases. Trimming cost V 1 base and J 14 bases; bases outside gene matches: 15. The CDR3 consists of 15 residues. The germline V gene has CDR1 KGHSH and CDR2 LQKENI. The DNA of the CDR3 is TGTGCCAGCTCACCACGGTGGCTAGCGGAGCCGGGATGGTATTTT. Its translation is CASSPRWLAEPGWYF. Full variable domain (remainder filled in from reference TRBV18 and TRBJ2-3): NAGVMQNPRHLVRRRGQEARLRCSPMKGHSHVYWYRQLPEEGLKFMVYLQKENIIDESGMPKERFSAEFPKEGPSILRIQQVVRGDSAAYFCASSPRWLAEPGWYFGPGTRLTVL.

Concerning this clone: The sample contains more than one DNA sequence encoding this CDR3. The chain recombines TRBV5-1 with TRBJ1-1, with D maybe TRBD1 (5 bases). This CDR3 is built from 14 residues. The V and J ends lost 4 bases and 0 bases respectively, with 10 bases between them. CDR1 and CDR2 from the germline V gene are SGHRS and YFSETQ. The CDR3 nucleotides are TGCGCCAGCAGCCTAGGGACCGTGAACACTGAAGCTTTCTTT. Translated, it gives CASSLGTVNTEAFF.

The table lists this clone with a few counts. The J gene is TRBJ1-2, the V gene TRBV10-3; D unresolved. Trimming cost V 8 bases and J 5 bases, with 15 bases left between them. Germline V CDR1 and CDR2: ENHRY, SYGVKD. The CDR3 length is 13 residues. CDR3 residues: CAIFGQDLYGYTF. The CDR3, as DNA: TGTGCCATCTTCGGGCAGGATTTATATGGCTACACCTTC.

This chain joins TRBV7-2 and TRBJ1-2; the match to TRBD1 covers 7 bases. Trimming at V came to 5 bases and at J to 4 bases, leaving 10 bases not matched to a gene. The CDR3 is 15 amino acids. Germline V gene data show CDR1 as SGHTA and CDR2 as FQGNSA. CDR3 loop: CASSLSDRSSYGYTF. In DNA form, the CDR3 reads TGTGCCAGCAGCCTTTCGGACAGGTCCAGCTATGGCTACACCTTC.

This clone was counted a few times. The identical CDR3 is also encoded by other nucleotide sequences in the sample. The V and J genes are TRBV7-9 and TRBJ2-3; D gene uncertain. The ends were cut back, 2 bases at V and 10 bases at J, with 7 bases in the middle. Germline assignment: CDR1 SEHNR and CDR2 FQNEAQ (reference sequence). The CDR3 is 11 residues long. Here the CDR3 DNA reads TGTGCCAGCAGCTTACTAGGCCCGCAGTATTTT. Translated, it gives CASSLLGPQYF.

The chain has TRBV7-2 and TRBJ2-5; 7 positions agree with TRBD2. Germline V gives CDR1 SGHTA, CDR2 FQGNSA. With 1 base clipped from V and 7 bases from J, the junction kept 12 bases outside the gene matches. The CDR3 is 16 amino acids. CDR3: CASSLVPSGSSGTQYF. The CDR3 DNA sequence: TGTGCCAGCAGCTTAGTCCCTAGCGGATCCTCGGGGACCCAGTACTTC.

The rearrangement uses TRBV25-1 and TRBJ2-5, with 7 bases matching TRBD2. The V segment lost 5 bases and the J segment 4 bases; nucleotides outside the gene matches: 10. The germline CDR1 and CDR2 sequences are MGHDK and SYGVNS. The CDR3 contains 15 residues. CDR3 nucleotides: TGTGCCAGCAGTAAATGGGGGGGTTTGGTAGAGACCCAGTACTTC. Protein product: CASSKWGGLVETQYF.

This chain uses TRBV2 with TRBJ2-4; D remains ambiguous. CDR3 length: 14 residues. Looked up from germline, CDR1 is SNHLY and CDR2 is FYNNEI. V lost 6 bases and J 0 bases, leaving 9 bases between the germline ends. The CDR3 DNA reads TGTGCCAGCAGCCGGAGCCTAGCCAAAAACATTCAGTACTTC. It specifies CASSRSLAKNIQYF.

The table lists this clone with a few counts. V usage is TRBV4-3 and J usage is TRBJ2-5; D perhaps matches TRBD2 (5 bases). Trimming shortened V by 0 bases and J by 4 bases, and 18 bases separated the two germline ends. CDR3 size: 17 residues. In germline, CDR1 is LGHNA, CDR2 YSLEER. Here the CDR3 reads CASSQDLGRVGGETQYF. CDR3 sequence (DNA): TGCGCCAGCAGCCAAGATCTGGGCCGGGTAGGAGGAGAGACCCAGTACTTC.

The chain recombines TRBV5-1 with TRBJ2-5, with 7 positions matching TRBD1. Germline lookup yields CDR1 SGHRS and CDR2 YFSETQ. The CDR3 is made up of 13 amino acids. V lost 5 bases, J lost 5 bases, and 6 bases stayed unmatched. DNA for the CDR3: TGCGCCAGCAGGGAAGGGACAGCGGAGACCCAGTACTTC. It specifies CASREGTAETQYF.

The chain links TRBV11-2 to TRBJ2-1, with D possibly matching TRBD1 (6 bases). Germline V CDR1 and CDR2: SGHAT, FQNNGV. Trimming took off 1 base at V and 6 bases at J, with 19 bases between the two ends. This CDR3 has 17 amino acids. CDR3 sequence: CASSLVQGSTLPNEQFF. In DNA, the CDR3 is TGTGCCAGCAGCTTAGTACAGGGCTCAACCCTCCCCAATGAGCAGTTCTTC.

In its sample, this clone was seen a few times. This chain connects TRBV19 to TRBJ1-5, with 8 bases lining up with TRBD1. The V and J ends lost 4 bases and 4 bases, in that order; junction bases with no gene match: 9. The CDR3 spans 16 residues. The germline gives CDR1 LNHDA, CDR2 SQIVND (reference sequence). CDR3: CASSTGEGQVNQPQHF. In DNA, the CDR3 is TGTGCCAGTAGTACCGGGGAGGGACAGGTTAATCAGCCCCAGCATTTT.

The chain combines TRBV11-3 with TRBJ2-6; D possibly uses TRBD1 or TRBD2 (5 bases each). V lost 0 bases to trimming and J lost 0 bases, with 12 bases between them. The germline gives CDR1 SGHNT, CDR2 YENEEA. The CDR3 totals 18 residues. CDR3 in DNA: TGTGCCAGCAGCTTAGAGGGACGGCACCTCTCTGGGGCCAACGTCCTGACTTTC. It yields the protein CASSLEGRHLSGANVLTF.

The sample holds a few counts of this clone. V is TRBV2 and J is TRBJ1-4; 8 positions match TRBD1. In germline, CDR1 is SNHLY, CDR2 FYNNEI. Germline trimming cut 4 bases from V and 6 bases from J; bases unmatched to any gene: 4. This CDR3 has 14 residues. CDR3 sequence reads: CASSAGTGDEKLFF. DNA of the CDR3: TGTGCCAGCAGTGCCGGGACAGGAGATGAAAAACTGTTTTTT.

This clone was recorded a few times. This chain joins TRBV9 and TRBJ2-1, with D tentatively TRBD1 (5 bases). This CDR3 has 14 amino acids. The V gene lost 4 bases and the J gene lost 4 bases, with 12 bases spanning the gap. Per the germline V gene, CDR1 is SGDLS and CDR2 is YYNGEE. CDR3 bases: TGTGCCAGCAGCCTTACAGGACAATACAATGAGCAGTTCTTC. It codes for CASSLTGQYNEQFF.

This clone was counted a few times. The rearrangement links TRBV5-6 to TRBJ2-1; D gene ambiguous. Germline-derived CDR1 and CDR2 are SGHDT and YYEEEE. Between the trimmed V and J ends, which lost 6 bases and 10 bases, there was a span of 11 bases. The CDR3 runs to 11 residues. CDR3 amino acids: CASTSGLEQFF. The CDR3 DNA is TGTGCCAGCACCTCGGGCCTCGAGCAGTTCTTC.

This clone was observed a few times. CDR3 bases: TGTGCCAGCAGCCCCAGAGGACAGAATAACTATGGCTACACCTTC. It is translated as CASSPRGQNNYGYTF. This rearrangement joins TRBV7-9 to TRBJ1-2; TRBD1 is a possible D gene (6 bases). CDR3 size: 15 residues. The V and J ends lost 5 bases and 1 base respectively, with 14 bases between them. Germline CDR1 and CDR2: SEHNR and FQNEAQ (reference sequence). Full variable domain (remainder filled in from reference TRBV7-9 and TRBJ1-2): DTGVSQNPRHKITKRGQNVTFRCDPISEHNRLYWYRQTLGQGPEFLTYFQNEAQLEKSRLLSDRFSAERPKGSFSTLEIQRTEQGDSAMYLCASSPRGQNNYGYTFGSGTRLTVV.

This rearrangement joins TRBV13 to TRBJ1-2; D call uncertain. The CDR3 extends over 13 amino acids. Germline V gene lookup returns CDR1 PRHDT and CDR2 FYEKMQ (reference sequence). The ends were cut back, 5 bases at V and 3 bases at J, with 10 bases in the middle. The CDR3 nucleotides are TGTGCCAGCAGCCCTCGACTCTACTATGGCTACACCTTC. This gives the protein CASSPRLYYGYTF.

The rearrangement links TRBV7-2 to TRBJ2-3, with a tentative D call TRBD2 (8 bases). The CDR3 has 19 residues. V gave up 2 bases and J gave up 2 bases, with 23 bases separating them. The germline V gene has CDR1 SGHTA and CDR2 FQGNSA. The CDR3 is CASSLRGQILAAFTDTQYF. CDR3 coding DNA: TGTGCCAGCAGCTTAAGGGGGCAAATACTAGCGGCTTTCACAGATACGCAGTATTTT. The full variable domain, in which reference TRBV7-2 and TRBJ2-3 provide the parts outside the CDR3, is GAGVSQSPSNKVTEKGKDVELRCDPISGHTALYWYRQSLGQGLEFLIYFQGNSAPDKSGLPSDRFSAERTGGSVSTLTIQRTQQEDSAVYLCASSLRGQILAAFTDTQYFGPGTRLTVL.

The V gene is TRBV7-2, the J gene TRBJ1-2; D unclear. Per the germline V gene, CDR1 is SGHTA and CDR2 is FQGNSA. There are 11 residues in the CDR3. V lost 2 bases and J lost 6, with 4 bases in between. As DNA, the CDR3 is TGTGCCAGCAGCTTAAATAATGGCTACACCTTC. As protein: CASSLNNGYTF.

This sequence joins TRBV10-3 and TRBJ2-7; maybe TRBD1 (5 bases). V lost 6 bases and J lost 5, with 11 bases in between. Looked up from germline, CDR1 is ENHRY and CDR2 is SYGVKD. CDR3 size: 12 residues. The CDR3 nucleotides are TGTGCCATCAGGTCCCTCAGGGACGAGCAGTACTTC. Protein sequence: CAIRSLRDEQYF.